Following are 15 T cell receptor beta chains from one sample sequenced in a study of blood T cells in healthy people across ages. With a J-beta primer mix and a sample-barcoded 5' primer, a second PCR ran about 7 to 12 cycles. TCRdb re-called the 5' RACE reads with MiXCR, one entry per CDR3 protein. The sample lists 650,000 to 1,000,000 distinct CDR3 sequences, roughly 35% occurring once. The specimen was blood. These receptor sequences come from a man between 18 and 29 years old in good health.

The table lists this clonotype with a few counts. V usage is TRBV29-1 and J usage is TRBJ1-4, with D perhaps matching TRBD1 (6 bases). Trimming removed 7 bases at V and 7 bases at J, with 13 bases between. This CDR3 contains 12 residues. The V gene's germline CDR1 is SQVTM and CDR2 ANQGSEA. The CDR3 DNA is TGCAGCGCCGGGGGGCTTAGTGAAAAACTGTTTTTT. Amino acid sequence: CSAGGLSEKLFF.

V is TRBV4-1 and J is TRBJ2-3, with 15 nucleotides matching TRBD2. Per germline, CDR1 MGHRA and CDR2 YSYEKL. Trimming at V came to 3 bases and at J to 6 bases, leaving 1 base not matched to a gene. The CDR3 is 15 residues long. The CDR3 DNA follows: TGCGCCAGCAGCCACGGACTAGCGGGGGGGGATACGCAGTATTTT. This encodes CASSHGLAGGDTQYF.

The table lists this clonotype with many counts. This chain links TRBV15 with TRBJ2-2; 9 nucleotides match TRBD2. The V gene end was trimmed by 0 bases and the J gene end by 2 bases; junction bases not matched to a gene: 4. The CDR3 has 17 amino acids. Germline CDR1 LNHNV, CDR2 YYDKDF (reference sequence). This chain's CDR3 is CATSRDRLADNTGELFF. CDR3 nucleotide sequence: TGTGCCACCAGCAGAGATCGACTAGCGGATAACACCGGGGAGCTGTTTTTT.

This clonotype was detected ten times or more. The germline gene is not matched at one end of the junction; a read error may be the cause. The gene calls are TRBV4-3 and TRBJ2-5; 10 bases agree with TRBD2. This CDR3 has 16 residues. Germline V lookup: CDR1 LGHNA, CDR2 YSLEER. CDR3 bases: TGTGCCAGCAGCTTAGGACTAGCGGAGATACAAGAGACCCAGTACTTC. It yields the protein CASSLGLAEIQETQYF.

This clonotype was recorded many times. The chain employs TRBV5-1 and TRBJ2-5, with D perhaps TRBD1 (6 bases). CDR1 and CDR2 (germline): SGHRS, YFSETQ. Trimming shortened V by 2 bases and J by 11 bases, and 13 bases separated the two germline ends. The CDR3 extends over 12 amino acids. CDR3 sequence: CASSLQGNEQYF. Written as DNA, the CDR3 is TGCGCCAGCAGCTTACAGGGAAATGAGCAGTACTTC. The variable domain in full, completed from reference TRBV5-1 and TRBJ2-5, reads KAGVTQTPRYLIKTRGQQVTLSCSPISGHRSVSWYQQTPGQGLQFLFEYFSETQRNKGNFPGRFSGRQFSNSRSEMNVSTLELGDSALYLCASSLQGNEQYFGPGTRLLVL.

This clonotype was recorded a few times. The J gene is TRBJ1-5, the V gene TRBV7-9, with D possibly matching TRBD1 (6 bases). The V gene lost 3 bases and the J gene lost 0 bases, with 18 bases spanning the gap. This CDR3 spans 18 amino acids. Germline V CDR1 and CDR2: SEHNR, FQNEAQ (reference sequence). For the CDR3, the DNA is TGTGCCAGCAGCTTTTTCGGGGGCTCCCCTCATAGCAATCAGCCCCAGCATTTT. This codes for CASSFFGGSPHSNQPQHF.

This clonotype was observed many times. The gene calls are TRBV12-3 or TRBV12-4 and TRBJ2-7, with TRBD2 matching over 8 bases. The CDR3 consists of 15 residues. V gave up 4 bases and J gave up 3 bases; unmatched junction bases: 8. The CDR3 here is CASSSETGTSYEQYF. In DNA form, the CDR3 reads TGTGCCAGCAGTTCAGAGACCGGGACTAGCTACGAGCAGTACTTC.

This clonotype has just a few counts. This may be a read error: a much more frequent sequence differs by one nucleotide. The CDR3 bases are TGTGCTAGCAGTGACCGAGGGTCCAGCTCCTACAATGAGCAGTTCTTC. Protein product: CASSDRGSSSYNEQFF. The chain carries TRBV7-7 and TRBJ2-1; tentative D call: TRBD2 (5 bases). Germline V gives CDR1 SSHAT, CDR2 FNYEAQ (reference sequence). The CDR3 is made up of 16 amino acids.

This rearrangement joins TRBV7-9 to TRBJ2-3, with D possibly being TRBD1 (6 bases). V lost 5 bases, J lost 7 bases, and 13 bases lay in between. The CDR3 covers 13 residues. Germline values: CDR1 SEHNR, CDR2 FQNEAQ (reference sequence). The CDR3 region is CASSVEGGNTQYF. The DNA of the CDR3 is TGTGCCAGCAGCGTAGAAGGGGGAAATACGCAGTATTTT.

The sample holds one count of this clonotype. The chain carries TRBV6-6 and TRBJ2-2; no reliable D call. The V gene lost 4 bases and the J gene lost 8 bases, with 11 bases spanning the gap. Per germline, CDR1 MNHNY and CDR2 SVGAGI (reference sequence). This CDR3 has 13 residues. Written as DNA, the CDR3 is TGTGCCAGCAGTTCTATACCGGAGGGGGAGCTGTTTTTT. It encodes CASSSIPEGELFF.

Details on this clonotype: Given a much more abundant clone one base away, this may be a read error. The rearrangement joins TRBV7-9 to TRBJ2-7, with 8 bases lining up with TRBD2. CDR1 SEHNR and CDR2 FQNEAQ come from the germline V gene (reference sequence). The CDR3 consists of 17 residues. The CDR3 here is CSSSLLIGTSPSYEQYF. In DNA, the CDR3 is TGTTCCAGCAGCTTATTGATTGGGACTAGTCCGTCCTACGAGCAGTACTTC.

The sample holds many counts of this clonotype. V gene TRBV10-3 combines with J gene TRBJ2-7; D tentatively reads TRBD1 or TRBD2 (5 bases each). Germline V CDR1 and CDR2: ENHRY, SYGVKD. The length of the CDR3 is 14 residues. Trimming removed 4 bases at V and 0 bases at J, with 10 bases between. CDR3 protein: CAISVEGSSYEQYF. The CDR3 DNA reads as TGTGCCATCAGTGTTGAGGGGAGCTCCTACGAGCAGTACTTC.

The chain links TRBV14 to TRBJ1-2, with D possibly matching TRBD1 (6 bases). V lost 1 base and J lost 7, with 25 bases in between. The CDR3 runs to 18 residues. CDR1 and CDR2 from the germline V gene are SGHDN and FVKESK. CDR3 residues: CASSQGGSSRGLVTGYTF. DNA of the CDR3: TGTGCCAGCAGCCAAGGAGGGTCGAGCCGGGGGCTTGTAACTGGCTACACCTTC.

This clonotype was picked up many times. The chain joins TRBV12-3 or TRBV12-4 to TRBJ2-5; D is unresolved. This CDR3 contains 12 residues. V lost 6 bases and J 7 bases, leaving 12 bases between the germline ends. The CDR3 coding sequence is TGTGCCAGCAGAGAAACCCTCGGGACCCAGTACTTC. This gives the protein CASRETLGTQYF.

This clonotype has just a few counts. The V call is TRBV6-2 or TRBV6-3, the J call TRBJ2-3; D is possibly TRBD1 (7 bases). The CDR3 extends over 14 amino acids. CDR1 and CDR2 (germline): MNHEY, SVGEGT. Trimming took off 10 bases at V and 3 bases at J, with 17 bases between the two ends. The CDR3 DNA reads TGTGCCAACAGGAGGGACAGCGTGACAGATACGCAGTATTTT. Translation gives CANRRDSVTDTQYF.